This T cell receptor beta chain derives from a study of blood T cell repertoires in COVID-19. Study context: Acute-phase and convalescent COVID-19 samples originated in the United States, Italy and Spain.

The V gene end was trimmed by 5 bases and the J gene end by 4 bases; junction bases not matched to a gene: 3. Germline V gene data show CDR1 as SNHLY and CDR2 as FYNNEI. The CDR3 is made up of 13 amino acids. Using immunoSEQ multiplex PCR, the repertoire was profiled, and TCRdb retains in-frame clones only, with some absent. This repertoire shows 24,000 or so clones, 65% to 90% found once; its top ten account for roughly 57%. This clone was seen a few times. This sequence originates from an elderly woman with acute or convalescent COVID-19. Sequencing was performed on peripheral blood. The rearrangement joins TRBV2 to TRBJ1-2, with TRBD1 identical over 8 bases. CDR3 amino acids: CASSPQGGYGYTF. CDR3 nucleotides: TGTGCCAGCAGTCCACAGGGGGGCTATGGCTACACCTTC.